The rows below give T cell receptor beta chains drawn from one sample of a study of early T cells in non-severe SARS-CoV-2 infection. One entry per CDR3 protein results from TCRdb running MiXCR on the 5' RACE reads. In the table there are 51,000 or so distinct CDR3 sequences, 11% of which are singletons. Material for sequencing was whole blood. The receptor source for this set is an adult who was a healthcare worker with PCR-confirmed SARS-CoV-2 infection or an uninfected control (not recorded which). The CDR3 runs from the conserved cysteine through the conserved F or W. A D gene is named only where the DNA matches it firmly. Where a row states a size, it is once, few, many or the class of an expanded clone; other rows omit it.

clone size: -; CDR3 length: 14; V gene: TRBV4-2; J gene: TRBJ2-7; D gene: TRBD1; CDR3 DNA: TGTGCCAGCAGCCCCCGGGACAGGGAGGATGAGCAGTACTTC; CDR3 protein: CASSPRDREDEQYF
clone size: -; CDR3 length: 13; V gene: TRBV2; J gene: TRBJ1-1; D gene: TRBD1; CDR3 DNA: TGTGCCAGCAGCGGACAGGCTCACACTGAAGCTTTCTTT; CDR3 protein: CASSGQAHTEAFF
clone size: few; CDR3 length: 14; V gene: TRBV30; J gene: TRBJ1-2; D gene: TRBD1; CDR3 DNA: TGTGCCTGGAGTGCTTCGGGGACAGGGAACGGCTACACCTTC; CDR3 protein: CAWSASGTGNGYTF
clone size: few; CDR3 length: 17; V gene: TRBV7-8; J gene: TRBJ2-7; D gene: TRBD2; CDR3 DNA: TGTGCCAGCAGCCCCCGACCACTAGCGGGGCCCATCTACGAGCAGTACTTC; CDR3 protein: CASSPRPLAGPIYEQYF
clone size: many; CDR3 length: 13; V gene: TRBV2; J gene: TRBJ1-6; D gene: -; CDR3 DNA: TGTGCCAGCAAGACCGCATCTAATTCACCCCTCCACTTT; CDR3 protein: CASKTASNSPLHF
clone size: -; CDR3 length: 11; V gene: TRBV7-2; J gene: TRBJ2-3; D gene: -; CDR3 DNA: TGTGCCAGCAGGATAGGGGATACGCAGTATTTT; CDR3 protein: CASRIGDTQYF
clone size: few; CDR3 length: 16; V gene: TRBV6-5; J gene: TRBJ2-1; D gene: TRBD2; CDR3 DNA: TGTGCCAGCCGGGGGATCTCCAGCGGGAGGTTTAATGAGCAGTTCTTC; CDR3 protein: CASRGISSGRFNEQFF
clone size: -; CDR3 length: 11; V gene: TRBV28; J gene: TRBJ2-7; D gene: -; CDR3 DNA: TGTGCCAGCGGGACCACGGTGGGGCAGTACTTC; CDR3 protein: CASGTTVGQYF
clone size: few; CDR3 length: 13; V gene: TRBV5-1; J gene: TRBJ2-3; D gene: -; CDR3 DNA: TGCGCCAGCAGCTGGGGGAGCACAGATACGCAGTATTTT; CDR3 protein: CASSWGSTDTQYF
clone size: few; CDR3 length: 13; V gene: TRBV28; J gene: TRBJ1-4; D gene: TRBD1; CDR3 DNA: TGTGCCGGCTCCGGGACAGGGAGTGAAAAACTGTTTTTT; CDR3 protein: CAGSGTGSEKLFF
clone size: many; CDR3 length: 15; V gene: TRBV7-9; J gene: TRBJ1-5; D gene: -; CDR3 DNA: TGTGCCAGCAGCTTAGCAGGAGATAGCAATCAGCCCCAGCATTTT; CDR3 protein: CASSLAGDSNQPQHF
clone size: -; CDR3 length: 15; V gene: TRBV7-9; J gene: TRBJ1-4; D gene: TRBD1; CDR3 DNA: TGTGCCAGCAGCTCCTACAGGGGGAAGAATGTAAAACTGTTTTTT; CDR3 protein: CASSSYRGKNVKLFF
clone size: many; CDR3 length: 12; V gene: TRBV10-3; J gene: TRBJ2-5; D gene: -; CDR3 DNA: TGTGCCATCAGTGAGACCTCAGAGACCCAGTACTTC; CDR3 protein: CAISETSETQYF
clone size: many; CDR3 length: 14; V gene: TRBV12-3/TRBV12-4; J gene: TRBJ1-2; D gene: -; CDR3 DNA: TGTGCCAGCAGTTTCCAGACCGCTAACTATGGCTACACCTTC; CDR3 protein: CASSFQTANYGYTF
clone size: few; CDR3 length: 13; V gene: TRBV11-2; J gene: TRBJ1-1; D gene: -; CDR3 DNA: TGTGCCAGCAGCTTTCACAGCCAGACTGAAGCTTTCTTT; CDR3 protein: CASSFHSQTEAFF
clone size: many; CDR3 length: 15; V gene: TRBV7-8; J gene: TRBJ2-7; D gene: -; CDR3 DNA: TGTGCCAGCAGCCGAGACTCATCCTTTTCCTACGAGCAGTACTTC; CDR3 protein: CASSRDSSFSYEQYF
clone size: -; CDR3 length: 15; V gene: TRBV2; J gene: TRBJ1-1; D gene: TRBD1; CDR3 DNA: TGTGCCAGCCTTACAGGGGGCTTAGCGAACACTGAAGCTTTCTTT; CDR3 protein: CASLTGGLANTEAFF
clone size: many; CDR3 length: 13; V gene: TRBV6-2/TRBV6-3; J gene: TRBJ1-5; D gene: -; CDR3 DNA: TGTGCCAGCAGTTTCCAGGGTCGTCAGCCCCAGCATTTT; CDR3 protein: CASSFQGRQPQHF
clone size: few; CDR3 length: 12; V gene: TRBV29-1; J gene: TRBJ1-2; D gene: -; CDR3 DNA: TGCAGCGATGACGATAGGGTCTATGGCTACACCTTC; CDR3 protein: CSDDDRVYGYTF
clone size: many; CDR3 length: 15; V gene: TRBV5-1; J gene: TRBJ1-3; D gene: -; CDR3 DNA: TGCGCCAGCAGCTTGGCCGGCACCTCTGGAAACACCATATATTTT; CDR3 protein: CASSLAGTSGNTIYF
clone size: few; CDR3 length: 14; V gene: TRBV27; J gene: TRBJ2-7; D gene: -; CDR3 DNA: TGTGCCAGCAGTCGGGGGCAGGGAAGCGACGAGCAGTACTTC; CDR3 protein: CASSRGQGSDEQYF
clone size: -; CDR3 length: 15; V gene: TRBV10-3; J gene: TRBJ1-2; D gene: -; CDR3 DNA: TGTGCCATCAGTGAGGATGAGGGCGAGGACCATGGCTACACCTTC; CDR3 protein: CAISEDEGEDHGYTF
clone size: many; CDR3 length: 18; V gene: TRBV6-2/TRBV6-3; J gene: TRBJ1-5; D gene: -; CDR3 DNA: TGTGCCAGCAGTTACGAGGGCATCGTGGCAGGGGAAAATCAGCCCCAGCATTTT; CDR3 protein: CASSYEGIVAGENQPQHF
clone size: -; CDR3 length: 12; V gene: TRBV27; J gene: TRBJ1-5; D gene: -; CDR3 DNA: TGTGCCAGCCCCACGGCAAATCAGCCCCAGCATTTT; CDR3 protein: CASPTANQPQHF
clone size: -; CDR3 length: 13; V gene: TRBV10-2; J gene: TRBJ1-6; D gene: -; CDR3 DNA: TGCGCCAGCAACTTACAAAATAATTCACCCCTCCACTTT; CDR3 protein: CASNLQNNSPLHF
clone size: few; CDR3 length: 19; V gene: TRBV24-1; J gene: TRBJ2-6; D gene: -; CDR3 DNA: TGTGCCACCAGTGCCGCGGGGGCCCCCTCAGACTCTGGGGCCAACGTCCTGACTTTC; CDR3 protein: CATSAAGAPSDSGANVLTF
clone size: -; CDR3 length: 14; V gene: TRBV20-1; J gene: TRBJ2-1; D gene: -; CDR3 DNA: TGCAGTGCAACACAACCGGGATATTACAATGAGCAGTTCTTC; CDR3 protein: CSATQPGYYNEQFF
clone size: many; CDR3 length: 15; V gene: TRBV5-1; J gene: TRBJ1-1; D gene: -; CDR3 DNA: TGCGCCAGCGTTGCCCGATCGGACAGGAACACTGAAGCTTTCTTT; CDR3 protein: CASVARSDRNTEAFF
clone size: few; CDR3 length: 12; V gene: TRBV6-5; J gene: TRBJ2-3; D gene: -; CDR3 DNA: TGTGCCAGCAGTCCCACCACAGATACGCAGTATTTT; CDR3 protein: CASSPTTDTQYF
clone size: many; CDR3 length: 14; V gene: TRBV28; J gene: TRBJ2-1; D gene: -; CDR3 DNA: TGTGCCAGCAGGGTCCCGGCCGTCTGGAGTGAGCAGTTCTTC; CDR3 protein: CASRVPAVWSEQFF
clone size: many; CDR3 length: 13; V gene: TRBV10-2; J gene: TRBJ2-1; D gene: -; CDR3 DNA: TGCGCCAGCGGGCCGTCGGGGCCCTATGAGCAGTTCTTC; CDR3 protein: CASGPSGPYEQFF
clone size: -; CDR3 length: 13; V gene: TRBV12-2; J gene: TRBJ2-7; D gene: -; CDR3 DNA: TGTGCAAGTCGCTTCCAGGGAACCTACGAGCAGTACTTC; CDR3 protein: CASRFQGTYEQYF
clone size: -; CDR3 length: 13; V gene: TRBV25-1; J gene: TRBJ1-6; D gene: -; CDR3 DNA: TGTGCCAGCAGTGCGGACCTATTAGCACCCCTCCACTTT; CDR3 protein: CASSADLLAPLHF
clone size: -; CDR3 length: 15; V gene: TRBV11-2; J gene: TRBJ2-7; D gene: TRBD1; CDR3 DNA: TGTGCCAGCAGCTCGGGACAGGGAAGAGCCTACGAGCAGTACTTC; CDR3 protein: CASSSGQGRAYEQYF
clone size: few; CDR3 length: 13; V gene: TRBV12-3/TRBV12-4; J gene: TRBJ2-1; D gene: TRBD2; CDR3 DNA: TGTGCCAGCAGCTCCAGCGGGGACAATGAGCAGTTCTTC; CDR3 protein: CASSSSGDNEQFF
clone size: -; CDR3 length: 15; V gene: TRBV28; J gene: TRBJ1-6; D gene: -; CDR3 DNA: TGTGCCAGCAGTTCACAAACCCAGGGCAATTCACCCCTCCACTTT; CDR3 protein: CASSSQTQGNSPLHF
clone size: few; CDR3 length: 15; V gene: TRBV4-2; J gene: TRBJ2-3; D gene: -; CDR3 DNA: TGTGCCAGCAGCCAGGTGGTCAGGGGTGGAGATACGCAGTATTTT; CDR3 protein: CASSQVVRGGDTQYF
clone size: many; CDR3 length: 17; V gene: TRBV6-2/TRBV6-3; J gene: TRBJ1-1; D gene: TRBD1; CDR3 DNA: TGTGCCAGCAGTATAGGTTGGGGACAGCCTTCGAACACTGAAGCTTTCTTT; CDR3 protein: CASSIGWGQPSNTEAFF
clone size: many; CDR3 length: 16; V gene: TRBV7-8; J gene: TRBJ2-5; D gene: TRBD2; CDR3 DNA: TGTGCCAGCAGCTTAGGGGCTAGCGGGGGGCAAGAGACCCAGTACTTC; CDR3 protein: CASSLGASGGQETQYF
clone size: many; CDR3 length: 14; V gene: TRBV9; J gene: TRBJ2-1; D gene: -; CDR3 DNA: TGTGCCAGCAGCGGGCGTTACCAAGTTAATGAGCAGTTCTTC; CDR3 protein: CASSGRYQVNEQFF
clone size: few; CDR3 length: 12; V gene: TRBV29-1; J gene: TRBJ1-1; D gene: -; CDR3 DNA: TGCAGCGTTGTACCCCGCGACACTGAAGCTTTCTTT; CDR3 protein: CSVVPRDTEAFF
clone size: few; CDR3 length: 13; V gene: TRBV30; J gene: TRBJ2-3; D gene: -; CDR3 DNA: TGTGCCTGGAGTATAGGTGAGAGAGATACGCAGTATTTT; CDR3 protein: CAWSIGERDTQYF
clone size: once; CDR3 length: 15; V gene: TRBV19; J gene: TRBJ2-3; D gene: TRBD2; CDR3 DNA: TGTGCCAGTATCCCTAGCGGGATGGGCACAGATACGCAGTATTTT; CDR3 protein: CASIPSGMGTDTQYF
clone size: many; CDR3 length: 12; V gene: TRBV28; J gene: TRBJ1-5; D gene: -; CDR3 DNA: TGTGCCAGCAGCTCAGGGTTTCAGCCCCAGCATTTT; CDR3 protein: CASSSGFQPQHF
clone size: few; CDR3 length: 14; V gene: TRBV12-3/TRBV12-4; J gene: TRBJ1-1; D gene: TRBD1; CDR3 DNA: TGTGCCAGCAGTTTAGTAATTCAACAGGGGGCAGCTTTCTTT; CDR3 protein: CASSLVIQQGAAFF
clone size: few; CDR3 length: 14; V gene: TRBV20-1; J gene: TRBJ2-3; D gene: TRBD1; CDR3 DNA: TGCAGTGCTCGGACAGGGGATTCTTCAGATACGCAGTATTTT; CDR3 protein: CSARTGDSSDTQYF
clone size: -; CDR3 length: 14; V gene: TRBV6-2/TRBV6-3; J gene: TRBJ1-5; D gene: -; CDR3 DNA: TGTGCCAGCAGTTACATGGGGTCCAGCCAGCCCCAGCATTTT; CDR3 protein: CASSYMGSSQPQHF
clone size: few; CDR3 length: 14; V gene: TRBV13; J gene: TRBJ2-5; D gene: TRBD1; CDR3 DNA: TGTGCCAGCAGCTCGGACAGGGGGATGGAGACCCAGTACTTC; CDR3 protein: CASSSDRGMETQYF
clone size: -; CDR3 length: 15; V gene: TRBV7-2; J gene: TRBJ1-4; D gene: TRBD1; CDR3 DNA: TGTGCCAGCAGCTTGGCGGGACAGTGGAGTGAAAAACTGTTTTTT; CDR3 protein: CASSLAGQWSEKLFF
clone size: many; CDR3 length: 12; V gene: TRBV24-1; J gene: TRBJ1-5; D gene: -; CDR3 DNA: TGTGCCACCAGTCTTCCGAGCCAGCCCCAGCATTTT; CDR3 protein: CATSLPSQPQHF
clone size: -; CDR3 length: 15; V gene: TRBV24-1; J gene: TRBJ2-1; D gene: -; CDR3 DNA: TGTGCCACCAGTGATTTGACAGGGAGTAACAATGAGCAGTTCTTC; CDR3 protein: CATSDLTGSNNEQFF
clone size: -; CDR3 length: 14; V gene: TRBV29-1; J gene: TRBJ2-3; D gene: TRBD2; CDR3 DNA: TGCAGCGTTCCCCGGGAGGCCGACACAGATACGCAGTATTTT; CDR3 protein: CSVPREADTDTQYF
clone size: few; CDR3 length: 13; V gene: TRBV7-3; J gene: TRBJ1-1; D gene: -; CDR3 DNA: TGTGCCAGCAGCTTACAGTCGAACACTGAAGCTTTCTTT; CDR3 protein: CASSLQSNTEAFF
clone size: many; CDR3 length: 16; V gene: TRBV5-1; J gene: TRBJ1-2; D gene: TRBD1; CDR3 DNA: TGCGCCAGCAGCTTCCCCTACGGGACAGCTAACTATGGCTACACCTTC; CDR3 protein: CASSFPYGTANYGYTF
clone size: many; CDR3 length: 15; V gene: TRBV4-2; J gene: TRBJ2-1; D gene: TRBD1; CDR3 DNA: TGTGCCAGCAGCCATATGGCGACAGGGAGCAATGAGCAGTTCTTC; CDR3 protein: CASSHMATGSNEQFF
clone size: -; CDR3 length: 12; V gene: TRBV19; J gene: TRBJ2-7; D gene: -; CDR3 DNA: TGTGCCAGTAAACGGGCTCGCTACGAGCAGTACTTC; CDR3 protein: CASKRARYEQYF
clone size: few; CDR3 length: 18; V gene: TRBV6-5; J gene: TRBJ2-1; D gene: TRBD2; CDR3 DNA: TGTGCCAGCAGTTACTCCGCGGGGGTTGGCCCCCCCTACAATGAGCAGTTCTTC; CDR3 protein: CASSYSAGVGPPYNEQFF
clone size: -; CDR3 length: 14; V gene: TRBV20-1; J gene: TRBJ2-7; D gene: TRBD2; CDR3 DNA: TGCAGTGCTAGAGGAGCGGGGGAGAACTACGAGCAGTACTTC; CDR3 protein: CSARGAGENYEQYF
clone size: few; CDR3 length: 13; V gene: TRBV20-1; J gene: TRBJ1-5; D gene: TRBD1; CDR3 DNA: TGCAGTGCTTGGACAGGGTCATATCAGCCCCAGCATTTT; CDR3 protein: CSAWTGSYQPQHF
clone size: few; CDR3 length: 13; V gene: TRBV29-1; J gene: TRBJ2-7; D gene: -; CDR3 DNA: TGCAGCGTTGGACTCGGTTTGACCGGCGAGCAGTACTTC; CDR3 protein: CSVGLGLTGEQYF